These 10 T cell receptor beta chains were all obtained from the same sample, sequenced in a study of chemoradiotherapy in HPV16-positive cancers. The assay was immunoSEQ multiplex PCR, and TCRdb's table has in-frame clones only and misses some. The table has just under 4,000 clones, more than 70% seen once. The sample was taken from a patient who underwent chemoradiotherapy. The source is a human donor with HPV-associated anogenital cancer.

This rearrangement joins TRBV4-3 to TRBJ2-1; TRBD2 might be the D (7 bases). The CDR3 length is 15 residues. The V gene lost 0 bases and the J gene lost 2 bases, with 8 bases spanning the gap. The germline gives CDR1 LGHNA, CDR2 YSLEER. The CDR3 loop is CASSQDGGPYNEQFF. Here the CDR3 DNA reads TGCGCCAGCAGCCAAGACGGGGGGCCCTACAATGAGCAGTTCTTC.

In its sample, this clone was seen once. V usage is TRBV11-2 and J usage is TRBJ2-3, with D tentatively TRBD2 (6 bases). The CDR3 totals 13 residues. Per germline, CDR1 SGHAT and CDR2 FQNNGV. Trimming took off 5 bases at V and 13 bases at J, with 19 bases between the two ends. The CDR3 DNA follows: TGTGCCAGCAGCCCTCTGCGAACCCGCGGGGAGTATTTT. It codes for CASSPLRTRGEYF. Supplemented by reference TRBV11-2 and TRBJ2-3, the full variable domain reads EAGVAQSPRYKIIEKRQSVAFWCNPISGHATLYWYQQILGQGPKLLIQFQNNGVVDDSQLPKDRFSAERLKGVDSTLKIQPAKLEDSAVYLCASSPLRTRGEYFGPGTRLTVL.

The V call is TRBV7-6, the J call TRBJ2-6; TRBD1 is a possible D gene (6 bases). Trimming shortened V by 5 bases and J by 4 bases, and 15 bases separated the two germline ends. Germline lookup yields CDR1 SGHVS and CDR2 FNYEAQ. CDR3 length: 16 residues. The DNA of the CDR3 is TGTGCCAGCAGCCCGGGACACACCAGGGGGGCCAACGTCCTGACTTTC. Amino acids: CASSPGHTRGANVLTF.

The table lists this clone with a count of one. The chain couples TRBV5-1 to TRBJ2-7; the D gene is possibly TRBD2 (6 bases). With 0 bases removed from V and 2 bases from J, the gap between germline ends came to 15 bases. CDR3 length: 16 amino acids. CDR1 SGHRS and CDR2 YFSETQ come from the germline V gene. CDR3 in DNA: TGCGCCAGCAGCTTGGTGGTCGGGGGTCCGACCTACGAGCAGTACTTC. Translating gives CASSLVVGGPTYEQYF.

The chain has TRBV9 and TRBJ2-2, with 10 bases lining up with TRBD1. CDR1 is SGDLS, CDR2 YYNGEE, per germline. J gave up 4 bases and V 4 bases, and 13 bases lay outside the gene matches. This CDR3 is built from 18 residues. The chain's CDR3 is CASSPPSGTGDSTGELFF. The CDR3 DNA reads TGTGCCAGCAGCCCCCCGAGTGGGACAGGGGATAGCACCGGGGAGCTGTTTTTT.

V gene TRBV7-3 combines with J gene TRBJ2-1; TRBD2 might be the D (5 bases). The CDR3 has 15 amino acids. Trimming took off 5 bases at V and 1 base at J, with 12 bases between the two ends. Germline V gene lookup returns CDR1 SGHTA and CDR2 FQGTGA. In DNA, the CDR3 is TGTGCCAGCAGCCGGGGTTTTCGGTCCTACAATGAGCAGTTCTTC. Translation gives CASSRGFRSYNEQFF.

The chain combines TRBV5-1 with TRBJ2-1; D is perhaps TRBD2 (6 bases). This CDR3 is 14 amino acids long. Per the germline V gene, CDR1 is SGHRS and CDR2 is YFSETQ. Trimming pared 0 bases from V and 8 bases from J, leaving 12 bases between. The CDR3 DNA sequence: TGCGCCAGCAGCTTGGTTGGAGGGATGGATGAGCAGTTCTTC. It translates to CASSLVGGMDEQFF.

This clone has more than one count but fewer than ten. The V call is TRBV11-2, the J call TRBJ2-7, with D possibly matching TRBD2 (5 bases). The germline V gene encodes CDR1 SGHAT and CDR2 FQNNGV. The CDR3 runs 13 residues. Deletions cut 5 bases from V and 4 bases from J, with 12 bases between. DNA for the CDR3: TGTGCCAGCAGCCTTTTTACGGGGTACGAGCAGTACTTC. This encodes CASSLFTGYEQYF.

This clone has more than one count but fewer than ten. The chain combines TRBV6-5 with TRBJ2-2; the match to TRBD2 covers 7 bases. The CDR3 has 14 residues. Trimming removed 7 bases from V and 3 bases from J; junction bases left unmatched: 5. Germline CDR1 is MNHEY and CDR2 is SVGAGI. CDR3 residues: CASKGLADTGELFF. CDR3 bases: TGTGCCAGCAAGGGTCTAGCGGACACCGGGGAGCTGTTTTTT.

The V gene is TRBV7-2, the J gene TRBJ1-6; TRBD1 is a possible D gene (6 bases). The CDR3 sequence is 17 residues long. Germline V gene sequence: CDR1 SGHTA, CDR2 FQGNSA. V was cut by 0 bases and J by 5 bases, with 14 bases left in between. CDR3 sequence reads: CASSLAGGLGNNSPLHF. The CDR3 coding sequence is TGTGCCAGCAGCTTAGCGGGGGGGCTCGGCAATAATTCACCCCTCCACTTT.